The 25 T cell receptor beta chains presented below share a single source sample, sequenced in a study of STAT5B mutations in CD4+ large granular lymphocyte leukemia. Sequencing used immunoSEQ multiplex PCR; TCRdb keeps in-frame clones, though not all of them. Of about 46,000 clones in the sample, 80% to 85% were seen once. What was sequenced was CD4+ T cells from blood buffy coats. Receptors originate from a human donor in good health.

This clone turned up a few times. This sequence joins TRBV4-1 and TRBJ2-7, with TRBD1 identical over 9 bases. V was pared by 4 bases and J by 5 bases, with 15 bases of the junction left unmatched. CDR1 MGHRA and CDR2 YSYEKL come from the germline V gene. This CDR3 region has 17 residues. The CDR3 here is CASSRSVIRDRVNEQYF. For the CDR3, the DNA is TGCGCCAGCAGCCGTTCCGTAATACGGGACAGGGTCAACGAGCAGTACTTC.

This sequence joins TRBV19 and TRBJ2-1; 11 bases are shared with TRBD2. V lost 0 bases and J lost 5; bases outside the gene matches: 12. Germline CDR1 reads LNHDA; CDR2 reads SQIVND (reference sequence). This CDR3 spans 19 amino acids. Here the CDR3 reads CASSIDPGGSGRVNNEQFF. The DNA for the CDR3 is TGTGCCAGTAGTATAGACCCCGGAGGTAGCGGGAGGGTAAACAATGAGCAGTTCTTC.

This clone was counted between two and nine times. This sequence joins TRBV5-1 and TRBJ1-6, with unresolved D. From germline, CDR1 is SGHRS and CDR2 YFSETQ. This CDR3 has 13 residues. V was trimmed by 0 bases and J by 6 bases, leaving 4 bases between them. The CDR3 loop reads CASSLGPNSPLHF. In nucleotides, the CDR3 is TGCGCCAGCAGCTTGGGGCCTAATTCACCCCTCCACTTT.

The rearrangement joins TRBV5-5 to TRBJ2-3; 11 bases agree with TRBD2. The CDR3 is 14 residues long. Germline CDR1 is SGHKS and CDR2 is YYEKEE (reference sequence). V shed 5 bases, J shed 6 bases, and the junction held 5 bases outside the gene matches. CDR3 nucleotides: TGTGCCAGCAGGTTTAGCGGGGGGGCGGATACGCAGTATTTT. This translates into CASRFSGGADTQYF.

The chain has TRBV5-6 and TRBJ1-1; the D gene is possibly TRBD1 (6 bases). V lost 5 bases to trimming and J lost 4 bases, with 15 bases between them. Per the germline V gene, CDR1 is SGHDT and CDR2 is YYEEEE. This CDR3 has 14 amino acids. DNA of the CDR3: TGTGCCAGCAGTGGACTACAGGGATTCACTGAAGCTTTCTTT. Its protein product is CASSGLQGFTEAFF. Together with reference TRBV5-6 and TRBJ1-1, the CDR3 gives the full variable domain: DAGVTQSPTHLIKTRGQQVTLRCSPKSGHDTVSWYQQALGQGPQFIFQYYEEEERQRGNFPDRFSGHQFPNYSSELNVNALLLGDSALYLCASSGLQGFTEAFFGQGTRLTVV.

The DNA of the CDR3 is TGTGCCAGCAGCGTGGGACAGTCCTACGAGCAGTACTTC. This gives the protein CASSVGQSYEQYF. V gene TRBV9 combines with J gene TRBJ2-7; 7 bases are shared with TRBD1. There are 13 residues in the CDR3. The J segment lost 1 base and the V segment lost 2 bases, leaving 0 bases of the junction unmatched. Germline V gives CDR1 SGDLS, CDR2 YYNGEE.

The chain couples TRBV30 to TRBJ1-2, with D tentatively TRBD1 (6 bases). CDR1 GTSNPN and CDR2 SVGIG come from the germline V gene (reference sequence). The CDR3 length is 14 residues. V was cut by 0 bases and J by 4 bases, with 12 bases left in between. The CDR3 region has the DNA TGTGCCTGGAGTGTACTAAGGGGGATCTATGGCTACACCTTC. Translated: CAWSVLRGIYGYTF.

The CDR3 DNA reads TGTGCCAGCAGCCCCTCTCGTTTAGATACGCAGTATTTT. Protein product: CASSPSRLDTQYF. V and J are TRBV7-2 and TRBJ2-3; no definite D call. This CDR3 is 13 amino acids long. Trimming took 5 bases from V and 5 from J, leaving 11 bases between them. The germline V gene has CDR1 SGHTA and CDR2 FQGNSA.

The chain is built from TRBV5-1 and TRBJ2-2; D is undetermined. Trimming left V 3 bases short and J 5 bases short, with 11 bases between. The CDR3 is 14 residues long. Germline V gene data show CDR1 as SGHRS and CDR2 as YFSETQ. The CDR3 spells CASSSTGATGELFF. DNA for the CDR3: TGCGCCAGCAGCTCCACGGGCGCTACCGGGGAGCTGTTTTTT.

The chain carries TRBV5-1 and TRBJ2-1, with TRBD2 matching over 10 bases. Germline V CDR1 and CDR2: SGHRS, YFSETQ. V gave up 0 bases and J gave up 10 bases; unmatched junction bases: 7. CDR3 length: 15 amino acids. DNA of the CDR3: TGCGCCAGCAGCTTGGAGCCTAGCGGGGGCCTAGAGCAGTTCTTC. Its translation is CASSLEPSGGLEQFF.

The CDR3 loop reads CASSRGLAGGRSSYEQYF. CDR3 DNA sequence: TGTGCCAGCAGCCGCGGACTAGCGGGGGGGAGGAGCTCCTACGAGCAGTACTTC. The chain joins TRBV5-4 to TRBJ2-7; TRBD2 matches 15 bases. Per the germline V gene, CDR1 is SGHNT and CDR2 is YYREEE (reference sequence). This CDR3 region has 18 residues. The V gene end was trimmed by 4 bases and the J gene end by 0 bases; junction bases not matched to a gene: 8.

The rearrangement links TRBV5-1 to TRBJ1-5, with D uncertain. V was shortened by 2 bases and J by 6 bases, with 12 bases between the two germline ends. CDR1 is SGHRS and CDR2 is YFSETQ in the germline V gene. CDR3 length: 14 residues. The CDR3 bases are TGCGCCAGCAGCTTCGACCCCCGTTCTCAGCCCCAGCATTTT. Residues: CASSFDPRSQPQHF. The full variable domain, its missing parts supplied by reference TRBV5-1 and TRBJ1-5, is KAGVTQTPRYLIKTRGQQVTLSCSPISGHRSVSWYQQTPGQGLQFLFEYFSETQRNKGNFPGRFSGRQFSNSRSEMNVSTLELGDSALYLCASSFDPRSQPQHFGDGTRLSIL.

The genes are TRBV10-3 and TRBJ2-5, with 7 positions matching TRBD1. CDR1 is ENHRY and CDR2 is SYGVKD in the germline V gene. V lost 0 bases to trimming and J lost 5 bases; unmatched junction nucleotides: 6. The CDR3 length is 15 residues. The CDR3 protein is CAISESKGAGETQYF. The DNA for the CDR3 is TGTGCCATCAGTGAGTCTAAGGGGGCAGGGGAGACCCAGTACTTC.

The chain recombines TRBV10-2 with TRBJ2-3, with TRBD2 matching 12 bases. The CDR3 has 19 amino acids. Germline V gene data show CDR1 as WSHSY and CDR2 as SAAADI. V gave up 1 base and J gave up 3 bases; unmatched junction bases: 11. The CDR3 bases are TGCGCCAGCAGTGAGTACTACGGCCTAGCGGGGGGGAAAACAGATACGCAGTATTTT. Encoded protein: CASSEYYGLAGGKTDTQYF.

V is TRBV4-1 and J is TRBJ2-1; TRBD2 matches at 8 bases. The junction had 11 bases not matched to a gene; V was cut back by 3 bases and J by 7 bases. CDR3 length: 16 amino acids. CDR1 is MGHRA and CDR2 is YSYEKL in the germline V gene. The CDR3 coding sequence is TGCGCCAGCAGCCACCAGCTCGCGGGGGGCATTAATGAGCAGTTCTTC. Translated: CASSHQLAGGINEQFF.

The V and J genes are TRBV7-9 and TRBJ2-6; D is unresolved. V gave up 5 bases and J gave up 1 base, with 6 bases separating them. CDR3 length equals 14 residues. The V gene's germline CDR1 is SEHNR and CDR2 FQNEAQ (reference sequence). The CDR3 DNA sequence: TGTGCCAGCAGCCAGGTATCTGGGGCCAACGTCCTGACTTTC. It codes for CASSQVSGANVLTF.

The chain couples TRBV2 to TRBJ2-5; D is undetermined. There are 12 residues in the CDR3. Per the germline V gene, CDR1 is SNHLY and CDR2 is FYNNEI. V lost 11 bases and J lost 4, with 14 bases in between. CDR3 DNA sequence: TGTGCCGCCAAAAGGTTGGGAGAGACCCAGTACTTC. Encoded protein: CAAKRLGETQYF.

The chain employs TRBV19 and TRBJ2-7; D unclear. CDR3 length: 14 amino acids. Germline loops: CDR1 LNHDA, CDR2 SQIVND (reference sequence). The V end lost 1 base, the J end lost 2 bases, and 9 bases lay between the germline ends. CDR3 loop: CASSIGGRTYEQYF. In nucleotides, the CDR3 is TGTGCCAGTAGTATAGGAGGCAGGACCTACGAGCAGTACTTC.

This clone was seen a single time. This chain joins TRBV10-2 and TRBJ2-7; D call uncertain. Germline values: CDR1 WSHSY, CDR2 SAAADI. Trimming took off 4 bases at V and 4 bases at J, with 5 bases between the two ends. This CDR3 region has 11 residues. In nucleotides, the CDR3 is TGCGCCAGCAGTGCTGGGTACGAGCAGTACTTC. Its protein is CASSAGYEQYF.

The chain combines TRBV4-1 with TRBJ2-2; 8 bases match TRBD1. V lost 0 bases and J lost 7; bases outside the gene matches: 4. Looked up from germline, CDR1 is MGHRA and CDR2 is YSYEKL. The CDR3 contains 15 residues. Here the CDR3 reads CASSQDQGAFGELFF. CDR3 DNA: TGCGCCAGCAGCCAAGACCAGGGGGCATTCGGGGAGCTGTTTTTT.

V gene TRBV19 combines with J gene TRBJ1-5; D possibly corresponds to TRBD1 (6 bases). Trimming removed 9 bases at V and 2 bases at J, with 11 bases between. Germline loops: CDR1 LNHDA, CDR2 SQIVND (reference sequence). CDR3 size: 13 residues. The CDR3 reads CASGQRGNQPQHF. CDR3 nucleotide sequence: TGTGCCAGCGGACAGCGGGGCAATCAGCCCCAGCATTTT.

The genes are TRBV7-6 and TRBJ2-7, with TRBD2 as a possible D gene (6 bases). The V and J ends lost 5 bases and 6 bases respectively, with 23 bases between them. The V gene's germline CDR1 is SGHVS and CDR2 FNYEAQ. The CDR3 extends over 16 amino acids. The CDR3 coding sequence is TGTGCCAGCAGCCTAGGGCGGGGCGGGGCGCATGGCGAGCAGTACTTC. This encodes CASSLGRGGAHGEQYF.

J is TRBJ1-4 and V is TRBV9; D might be TRBD1 (6 bases). Germline V CDR1 and CDR2: SGDLS, YYNGEE. Trimming shortened V by 3 bases and J by 4 bases, and 16 bases separated the two germline ends. The CDR3 runs 16 residues. The CDR3 nucleotides are TGTGCCAGCAGCGACTCGACAGGAGGTTTTAATGAAAAACTGTTTTTT. Protein sequence: CASSDSTGGFNEKLFF.

This sequence joins TRBV7-3 and TRBJ2-5, with a possible D match to TRBD2 (6 bases). The germline gives CDR1 SGHTA, CDR2 FQGTGA. This CDR3 is built from 14 residues. The ends were cut back, 2 bases at V and 5 bases at J, with 12 bases in the middle. The CDR3 region has the DNA TGTGCCAGCAGCTTAGGAGGGTCGGCGGAGACCCAGTACTTC. Translating gives CASSLGGSAETQYF.

The rearrangement uses TRBV5-4 and TRBJ2-2, with 9 nucleotides matching TRBD2. The CDR3 extends over 16 amino acids. The germline gives CDR1 SGHNT, CDR2 YYREEE (reference sequence). The ends lost 3 bases at V and 4 bases at J; junction bases unmatched: 7. The CDR3 loop is CASSSAGTSLTGELFF. The CDR3 DNA reads TGTGCCAGCAGCTCCGCCGGGACTAGCCTCACCGGGGAGCTGTTTTTT.